The 10 T cell receptor beta chains below come from one sample, sequenced in a study of T cell clusters in autoimmune cytopenias. TRB was amplified by touch-down multiplex PCR, primer pools A and B combined. From the multiplex PCR reads, TCRdb lists one entry per CDR3 protein and no DNA. In total, the table holds approximately 7,800 distinct CDR3 sequences. TRB amplification used 250 ng of peripheral blood genomic DNA. Sequencing was performed on peripheral blood. Every receptor here comes from a human donor with an autoimmune cytopenia or autoimmune hepatitis (not recorded which).

The chain joins TRBV7-9 to TRBJ2-4. Germline CDR1 reads SEHNR; CDR2 reads FQNEAQ (reference sequence). This CDR3 region has 16 residues. Here the CDR3 reads CASSFGATSQENIQYF. Supplemented by reference TRBV7-9 and TRBJ2-4, the full variable domain reads DTGVSQNPRHKITKRGQNVTFRCDPISEHNRLYWYRQTLGQGPEFLTYFQNEAQLEKSRLLSDRFSAERPKGSFSTLEIQRTEQGDSAMYLCASSFGATSQENIQYFGAGTRLSVL.

This clonotype is deemed medium-sized by its frequency. The gene calls are TRBV19 and TRBJ2-7; TCRdb lists TRBD1, though no DNA is available to test this call. The CDR3 spans 13 residues. Germline V CDR1 and CDR2: LNHDA, SQIVND (reference sequence). CDR3 sequence: CASSPDSFYEQYF.

The rearrangement uses TRBV10-3 and TRBJ1-5. The CDR3 covers 14 residues. CDR1 is ENHRY and CDR2 is SYGVKD in the germline V gene. The CDR3: CAISEKEDLQPQHF.

This clonotype ranks as medium-sized in terms of frequency. V usage is TRBV5-6 and J usage is TRBJ1-5. The CDR3 spans 13 residues. Germline V gene data show CDR1 as SGHDT and CDR2 as YYEEEE. The chain's CDR3 is CASSLKGSGPQHF.

Frequency places this clonotype as medium-sized. The rearrangement links TRBV7-9 to TRBJ2-7. The CDR3 extends over 14 amino acids. CDR1 and CDR2 (germline): SEHNR, FQNEAQ (reference sequence). The chain's CDR3 is CASSLVLGSNEQYF.

This clonotype is labeled medium-sized based on frequency. This chain links TRBV6-5 with TRBJ2-6. This CDR3 region has 15 residues. Germline V gene sequence: CDR1 MNHEY, CDR2 SVGAGI. CDR3 amino acids: CASSRTSSGANVLTF.

The rearrangement links TRBV11-2 to TRBJ2-5; TCRdb designates TRBD2, a call that cannot be tested without DNA. CDR3 length: 16 residues. The germline V gene encodes CDR1 SGHAT and CDR2 FQNNGV. The CDR3 protein is CASSPTGTSGGETQYF.

The chain recombines TRBV20-1 with TRBJ2-1; TCRdb names TRBD2, which stays unverified in the absence of DNA. Germline V CDR1 and CDR2: DFQATT, SNEGSKA (reference sequence). CDR3 length: 18 amino acids. The CDR3 here is CSAPGLSGGMSSYNEQFF.

This clonotype ranks as medium-sized in terms of frequency. The chain joins TRBV19 to TRBJ1-1; no DNA is available, so the TRBD1 call from TCRdb remains unchecked. The CDR3 loop spans 12 amino acids. Germline V gives CDR1 LNHDA, CDR2 SQIVND (reference sequence). Here the CDR3 reads CASSIVGAEAFF. The full variable domain, rest sourced from reference TRBV19 and TRBJ1-1, is DGGITQSPKYLFRKEGQNVTLSCEQNLNHDAMYWYRQDPGQGLRLIYYSQIVNDFQKGDIAEGYSVSREKKESFPLTVTSAQKNPTAFYLCASSIVGAEAFFGQGTRLTVV.

Judged by frequency, this clonotype is medium-sized (0.01 to 0.1%). This chain joins TRBV7-9 and TRBJ2-3; no DNA is available, so the TRBD2 call from TCRdb remains unchecked. CDR3 length equals 16 residues. Germline V gene data show CDR1 as SEHNR and CDR2 as FQNEAQ (reference sequence). This chain's CDR3 is CASRAGGVGRTDTQYF.